The rows below give T cell receptor beta chains drawn from one sample of a study of graft-versus-host responses after intestinal transplantation. The repertoire was sequenced with immunoSEQ multiplex PCR; TCRdb's copy has only in-frame clones and lacks some. The sample comprises 100,000 to 140,000 clones, roughly 87% of which are singletons, and less than 0.85% rests with the top ten. Their antigens remain unidentified. The sequenced sample was unstimulated CD4+ T cells sorted from spleen or lymph node cells, obtained before transplant. The receptors were sampled from a human donor who was the organ donor for an intestinal transplant. Each CDR3 is given with its conserved first and last residue. D genes are given only for firm matches. Size is stated for part of the rows, as once, few or many counts, or as a class when the clone is expanded.

j_call	v_call	clone_size	d_call	cdr3_nt	cdr3_aa
TRBJ2-1	TRBV7-2	.	.	TGTGCCAGCAGCGCTCTGTCTAGCTCCATGGAGCAGTTCTTC	CASSALSSSMEQFF
TRBJ1-6	TRBV5-1	.	TRBD1	TGCGCCAGCAGCTTAACACAGGGGGACGGGTCACCCCTCCACTTT	CASSLTQGDGSPLHF
TRBJ2-1	TRBV10-3	once	.	TGTGCCATCAGTGAGTCGACCGAGAGGGGGAGGGATGAGCAGTTCTTC	CAISESTERGRDEQFF
TRBJ1-6	TRBV7-3	.	.	TGTGCCAGCAGCTTACACTCCTATAATTCACCCCTCCACTTT	CASSLHSYNSPLHF
TRBJ2-1	TRBV5-1	.	TRBD2	TGCGCCAGCAGCTTGGGACTAGCGGCTAGCTCCTACAATGAGCAGTTCTTC	CASSLGLAASSYNEQFF
TRBJ1-5	TRBV4-1	.	.	TGCGCCAGCAGCCATCCGGGCCTCGATCAGCCCCAGCATTTT	CASSHPGLDQPQHF
TRBJ1-4	TRBV5-4	.	TRBD1	TGTGCCAGCAGACCAGGGGGAGGAACTAATGAAAAACTGTTTTTT	CASRPGGGTNEKLFF
TRBJ1-1	TRBV5-4	.	.	TGTGCCAGCAGCCGTGCCAGGGCTACAGGGAACACTGAAGCTTTCTTT	CASSRARATGNTEAFF
TRBJ1-6	TRBV5-1	.	TRBD1	TGCGCCAGCAGCCGAAATCGGGACAGCAATTCACCCCTCCACTTT	CASSRNRDSNSPLHF
TRBJ2-2	TRBV7-3	.	TRBD1	TGTGCCAGCAGCTTAACAGGGGGCAGTACCGGGGAGCTGTTTTTT	CASSLTGGSTGELFF
TRBJ1-2	TRBV18	few	.	TGTGCCAGCTCACCACCGCTCCGGGGAGGCTATGGCTACACCTTC	CASSPPLRGGYGYTF
TRBJ1-2	TRBV13	.	TRBD1	TGTGCCAGCAGCTTCCCGAAGACAGGGCTCGGCAGTGGCTACACCTTC	CASSFPKTGLGSGYTF
TRBJ2-3	TRBV7-9	.	.	TGTGCCAGCGGGGCCCAAGTCACAGATACGCAGTATTTT	CASGAQVTDTQYF
TRBJ1-3	TRBV5-5	.	TRBD1	TGTGCCAGCAGCTTGAGGACAGGGTGGGGGAACTCTGGAAACACCATATATTTT	CASSLRTGWGNSGNTIYF
TRBJ1-5	TRBV7-2	.	.	TGTGCCAGCAGCCCCGGCCGGAGAACCAGCAATCAGCCCCAGCATTTT	CASSPGRRTSNQPQHF
TRBJ2-1	TRBV5-1	.	TRBD2	TGCGCCAGCAGCTTGAATTCCGGGACTAGCGGTTACAATGAGCAGTTCTTC	CASSLNSGTSGYNEQFF
TRBJ2-7	TRBV6-5	.	.	TGTGCCAGCAGCACCAAGGGGGGCTACGAGCAGTACTTC	CASSTKGGYEQYF
TRBJ1-5	TRBV19	.	.	TGTGCCAGTAGTAAAATCGCGGGGGGCAGGAGCAATCAGCCCCAGCATTTT	CASSKIAGGRSNQPQHF
TRBJ2-1	TRBV9	.	.	TGTGCCAGCAGCGTAGGCCCAGAGACCACAGGGATGTTCTTC	CASSVGPETTGMFF
TRBJ1-3	TRBV25-1	.	.	TGTGCCAGCAGTGAAAGAGTAGGCACCATATATTTT	CASSERVGTIYF
TRBJ1-1	TRBV7-2	once	.	TGTGCCAGCAGCTTAGAAGGCAGGGGTGTTTCTGAAGCTTTCTTT	CASSLEGRGVSEAFF
TRBJ2-7	TRBV15	.	.	TGTGCCACCAGCAGAGCTGCGGCCTCTCGGGGCGAGCAGTACTTC	CATSRAAASRGEQYF
TRBJ2-7	TRBV19	.	.	TGTGCCAGTAGCTCCGAGGGGAGGAGCTCCTACGAGCAGTACTTC	CASSSEGRSSYEQYF
TRBJ1-1	TRBV6-1	once	TRBD1	TGTGCCAGCAGTGAATACAGGGGGAAGGAAGCTTTCTTT	CASSEYRGKEAFF
TRBJ1-6	TRBV6-5	.	.	TGTGCCAGCAGTTACGTTCAGGGAGGTAATTCACCCCTCCACTTT	CASSYVQGGNSPLHF
TRBJ1-4	TRBV7-9	.	TRBD1	TGTGCCAGCAGCCGGGACAGGGTAACTGAAAAACTGTTTTTT	CASSRDRVTEKLFF
TRBJ2-3	TRBV9	.	.	TGTGCCAGCAGCGTAAGGAGCACAGATACGCAGTATTTT	CASSVRSTDTQYF
TRBJ2-2	TRBV27	.	.	TGTGCCAGCAGTTTGAGGGGTTACTCCACCGGGGAGCTGTTTTTT	CASSLRGYSTGELFF
TRBJ1-5	TRBV28	once	.	TGTGCCAGCAGTTCCCCGGGAAGCGGTAGCAATCAGCCCCAGCATTTT	CASSSPGSGSNQPQHF
TRBJ1-1	TRBV14	.	.	TGTGCCAGCAGCCTCAGAATAGACAGTGGTCTGTTCTTT	CASSLRIDSGLFF
TRBJ2-5	TRBV5-5	.	.	TGTGCCAGCAGCTTGGCAGGGACGGGGGAGACCCAGTACTTC	CASSLAGTGETQYF
TRBJ1-2	TRBV2	.	TRBD1	TGTGCCAGCAGTGATCGGGGACAGGGTATCTATGGCTACACCTTC	CASSDRGQGIYGYTF
TRBJ2-2	TRBV7-6	.	.	TGTGCCAGCAGCGAGGGACGATTCAACACCGGGGAGCTGTTTTTT	CASSEGRFNTGELFF
TRBJ2-7	TRBV11-3	.	.	TGTGCCAGCAGCTACCTCTACGAGCAGTACTTC	CASSYLYEQYF
TRBJ1-1	TRBV2	.	TRBD1	TGTGCCAGCAGGGACAGGGAAGGCACTGAAGCTTTCTTT	CASRDREGTEAFF
TRBJ1-1	TRBV27	.	.	TGTGCCAGCAGCAGATATCGACAGAATATGAACACTGAAGCTTTCTTT	CASSRYRQNMNTEAFF
TRBJ2-1	TRBV7-2	.	TRBD2	TGTGCCAGCAGCCGCGCGGGACTAGCGGGGGGGCCCGATGAGCAGTTCTTC	CASSRAGLAGGPDEQFF
TRBJ1-2	TRBV2	.	.	TGTGCCAGCAGTTTGATTAACCTGGGCAACTATGGCTACACCTTC	CASSLINLGNYGYTF
TRBJ2-5	TRBV5-1	.	.	TGCGCCAGCAGCTTGCGGAGAGACGAGACCCAGTACTTC	CASSLRRDETQYF
TRBJ2-3	TRBV5-1	.	TRBD2	TGCGCCAGCAGCCTAGGTACCACTAGCGGGACCACAGATACGCAGTATTTT	CASSLGTTSGTTDTQYF
TRBJ1-6	TRBV6-5	.	.	TGTGCCAGCAGTGAGAGGTTGGGGTATTCACCCCTCCACTTT	CASSERLGYSPLHF
TRBJ2-1	TRBV5-4	.	.	TGTGCCAGCAGCTTGGTTTCTGAATGGAATGAGCAGTTCTTC	CASSLVSEWNEQFF
TRBJ1-6	TRBV7-8	.	TRBD1	TGTGCCAGCAGCTTAGCCCCTCCTGGCAGGGGGAAATCACCCCTCCACTTT	CASSLAPPGRGKSPLHF
TRBJ1-4	TRBV5-1	.	.	TGCGCCAGCAGCTTCGGGGCCGATAATGAAAAACTGTTTTTT	CASSFGADNEKLFF
TRBJ2-7	TRBV10-2	once	TRBD2	TGCGCCAGCAGCGGACTAGCCCCCTACGAGCAGTACTTC	CASSGLAPYEQYF
TRBJ2-5	TRBV5-1	.	.	TGCGCCAGCAGCCACCTACCAGCGGGTGGGGAGACCCAGTACTTC	CASSHLPAGGETQYF
TRBJ2-2	TRBV4-1	.	.	TGCGCCAGCAGCCACGAGTCCGGGGACACCGGGGAGCTGTTTTTT	CASSHESGDTGELFF
TRBJ1-1	TRBV5-4	once	.	TGTGCCAGCAGCGCTGTTAAGGGTGAAGCTTTCTTT	CASSAVKGEAFF